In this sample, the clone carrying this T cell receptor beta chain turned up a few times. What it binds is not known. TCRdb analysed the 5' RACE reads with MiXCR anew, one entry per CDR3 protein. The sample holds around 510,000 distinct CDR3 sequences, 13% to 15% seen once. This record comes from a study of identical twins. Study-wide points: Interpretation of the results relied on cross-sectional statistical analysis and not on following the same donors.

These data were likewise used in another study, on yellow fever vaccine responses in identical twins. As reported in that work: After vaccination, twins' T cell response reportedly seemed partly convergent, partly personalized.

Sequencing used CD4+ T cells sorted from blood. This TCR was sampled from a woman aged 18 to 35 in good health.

The CDR3 here is CSASGNEQYF. The CDR3 nucleotides read TGCAGTGCATCAGGGAACGAGCAGTACTTC. The chain uses TRBV20-1 and TRBJ2-7; TRBD1 is a possible D gene (5 bases). This CDR3 has 10 residues. Germline CDR1 DFQATT, CDR2 SNEGSKA (reference sequence). V was trimmed by 6 bases and J by 5 bases, leaving 8 bases between them.